A selection of T cell receptor beta chains follows, all from one sample in a study of cytomegalovirus exposure and HLA in healthy donors. Using immunoSEQ multiplex PCR, the repertoire was profiled, and TCRdb retains in-frame clones only, with some absent. In all, the sample yields approximately 120,000 clones. Source material: PBMCs. These receptors were taken from a young man in good health and CMV-seronegative. CDR3s include the opening cysteine and the closing phenylalanine or tryptophan. D genes are given only for firm matches.

TRBJ2-1,TRBV19,.,CASSILSNEQFF,TGTGCCAGTAGTATACTTTCGAATGAGCAGTTCTTC
TRBJ2-2,TRBV18,.,CASSPGTANTGELFF,TGTGCCAGCTCACCAGGTACGGCGAACACCGGGGAGCTGTTTTTT
TRBJ1-2,TRBV4-1,.,CASSQPGSNYGYTF,TGCGCCAGCAGCCAACCAGGGTCTAACTATGGCTACACCTTC
TRBJ1-1,TRBV29-1,TRBD1,CSTKTGDHSEAFF,TGCAGCACCAAGACAGGGGATCATAGTGAAGCTTTCTTT
TRBJ1-4,TRBV30,.,CAWSPGVGEKLFF,TGTGCCTGGAGTCCAGGGGTGGGTGAAAAACTGTTTTTT
TRBJ2-7,TRBV19,TRBD2,CASSSSTSGSYEQYF,TGTGCCAGTAGTTCGTCGACTAGCGGGAGTTACGAGCAGTACTTC
TRBJ2-7,TRBV28,.,CASSSHGSDSYEQYF,TGTGCCAGCAGTTCCCATGGCTCGGACTCCTACGAGCAGTACTTC
TRBJ2-2,TRBV4-2,TRBD2,CASRTSGNTGELFF,TGTGCCAGCAGGACTAGCGGGAACACCGGGGAGCTGTTTTTT
TRBJ2-5,TRBV7-9,.,CASSVGLQETQYF,TGTGCCAGCAGCGTGGGACTGCAAGAGACCCAGTACTTC
TRBJ2-7,TRBV28,.,CASSFPLTGTKQYF,TGTGCCAGCAGTTTCCCGCTCACAGGTACGAAGCAGTACTTC
TRBJ1-2,TRBV2,.,CASLQWVYGNGYTF,TGTGCCAGCCTACAGTGGGTATACGGGAATGGCTACACCTTC
TRBJ2-1,TRBV7-2,TRBD2,CASSTLAGEDEQFF,TGTGCCAGCAGCACCCTAGCGGGAGAGGATGAGCAGTTCTTC
TRBJ2-5,TRBV5-1,.,CASSLQGVGETQYF,TGCGCCAGCAGCTTGCAAGGGGTAGGAGAGACCCAGTACTTC
TRBJ2-1,TRBV5-4,TRBD2,CASSPTSGGSNEQFF,TGTGCCAGCAGCCCTACTAGCGGGGGATCCAATGAGCAGTTCTTC
TRBJ2-2,TRBV7-3,.,CASSLSGNTGELFF,TGTGCCAGCAGCTTATCCGGGAACACCGGGGAGCTGTTTTTT
TRBJ1-1,TRBV30,.,CAWSVRRVNTEAFF,TGTGCCTGGAGTGTACGCCGAGTGAACACTGAAGCTTTCTTT
TRBJ1-2,TRBV28,.,CASSPLGGGGYTF,TGTGCCAGCAGTCCCTTAGGGGGTGGAGGCTACACCTTC
TRBJ1-1,TRBV6-6,.,CASSYSQGNTEAFF,TGTGCCAGCAGTTACTCGCAGGGGAACACTGAAGCTTTCTTT
TRBJ2-3,TRBV11-3,.,CASSLEQGTDTQYF,TGTGCCAGCAGCTTAGAACAGGGCACAGATACGCAGTATTTT
TRBJ2-7,TRBV29-1,.,CSVEDGSGTYEQYF,TGCAGCGTTGAAGATGGTTCAGGCACCTACGAGCAGTACTTC
TRBJ2-1,TRBV28,.,CASSSPRDEQFF,TGTGCCAGCAGTTCCCCGAGGGATGAGCAGTTCTTC
TRBJ2-7,TRBV10-3,.,CAISEGGVKSSYEQYF,TGTGCCATCAGTGAAGGTGGAGTAAAGAGCTCCTACGAGCAGTACTTC
TRBJ2-3,TRBV7-2,TRBD2,CASSPEGRGTDTQYF,TGTGCCAGCAGCCCGGAGGGGCGGGGGACAGATACGCAGTATTTT
TRBJ2-7,TRBV10-3,TRBD1,CAISGQGPNEQYF,TGTGCCATCAGTGGACAGGGTCCGAACGAGCAGTACTTC
TRBJ2-5,TRBV19,.,CASSTGVVEAETQYF,TGTGCCAGTAGTACGGGAGTGGTGGAGGCAGAGACCCAGTACTTC
TRBJ2-3,TRBV6-5,TRBD2,CASSYSGRALTDTQYF,TGTGCCAGCAGTTACTCCGGGAGGGCCCTTACAGATACGCAGTATTTT
TRBJ2-2,TRBV5-1,.,CASSLGLRGGELFF,TGCGCCAGCAGCTTGGGGCTCAGAGGCGGGGAGCTGTTTTTT
TRBJ2-1,TRBV5-1,.,CASSLGMAGYEQFF,TGCGCCAGCAGCTTGGGAATGGCGGGATATGAGCAGTTCTTC
TRBJ1-1,TRBV30,TRBD1,CAWSGPGGHTEAFF,TGTGCCTGGAGTGGGCCAGGGGGTCACACTGAAGCTTTCTTT
TRBJ2-7,TRBV7-9,.,CTSSNQNRDPYEQYF,TGTACCAGCAGCAACCAGAACAGGGATCCCTACGAGCAGTACTTC
TRBJ2-3,TRBV18,.,CASSPQGRETDTQYF,TGTGCCAGCTCACCCCAGGGAAGAGAGACAGATACGCAGTATTTT
TRBJ1-1,TRBV6-5,TRBD1,CASCGQGGTEAFF,TGTGCCAGCTGCGGACAGGGTGGCACTGAAGCTTTCTTT
TRBJ2-7,TRBV2,.,CASGGWPYEQYF,TGTGCCAGTGGCGGTTGGCCCTACGAGCAGTACTTC
TRBJ2-1,TRBV6-5,.,CASSYSEFNEQFF,TGTGCCAGCAGTTACTCGGAGTTCAATGAGCAGTTCTTC
TRBJ1-1,TRBV30,.,CAWSPKQGRMSTTEAFF,TGTGCCTGGAGTCCAAAACAAGGGAGAATGTCGACCACTGAAGCTTTCTTT
TRBJ2-3,TRBV28,TRBD2,CASSLKPAGGRAFTSTDTQYF,TGTGCCAGCAGTTTGAAGCCCGCCGGCGGGAGGGCGTTTACTAGCACAGATACGCAGTATTTT
TRBJ2-7,TRBV9,.,CASSVALGEQYF,TGTGCCAGCAGCGTAGCATTGGGCGAGCAGTACTTC
TRBJ1-2,TRBV10-3,TRBD1,CATGTGTNVNYGYTF,TGTGCCACCGGGACAGGGACCAATGTTAACTATGGCTACACCTTC
TRBJ2-3,TRBV10-1,TRBD2,CASSESRAGGTDTQYF,TGCGCCAGCAGTGAGTCGAGGGCGGGAGGCACAGATACGCAGTATTTT
TRBJ1-4,TRBV6-6,TRBD1,CASSSRDRHNEKLFF,TGTGCCAGCAGTTCCCGGGACAGACATAATGAAAAACTGTTTTTT
TRBJ2-5,TRBV7-9,TRBD1,CASTWTGLLMGETQYF,TGTGCCAGCACCTGGACAGGGCTGTTGATGGGGGAGACCCAGTACTTC
TRBJ2-1,TRBV7-9,TRBD2,CASSSGRVDEQFF,TGTGCCAGCAGTAGCGGGAGAGTCGATGAGCAGTTCTTC
TRBJ1-1,TRBV29-1,.,CSVREGRTEAFF,TGCAGCGTTAGGGAAGGGAGGACTGAAGCTTTCTTT
TRBJ1-1,TRBV7-9,TRBD1,CASSGDRALTEAFF,TGTGCCAGCAGCGGGGACAGGGCGTTAACTGAAGCTTTCTTT
TRBJ1-5,TRBV5-6,TRBD1,CASSVAGGSGNQPQHF,TGTGCCAGCAGCGTTGCAGGGGGCTCGGGCAATCAGCCCCAGCATTTT
TRBJ2-3,TRBV5-1,TRBD1,CASSLIGDRGGDTQYF,TGCGCCAGCAGCTTGATAGGGGACAGGGGTGGAGATACGCAGTATTTT
TRBJ1-5,TRBV5-8,.,CASSLASSQPQHF,TGTGCCAGCAGCTTGGCGTCCTCTCAGCCCCAGCATTTT